This is a list of T cell receptor beta chains from one sample in a study of low-dose radiotherapy and immunotherapy resistance in tumors. TCRdb passed the reads through MiXCR, listing each CDR3 protein once. This table has around 65,000 distinct CDR3 sequences, about 26% appearing once. Material: PBMCs, obtained before treatment. The source of these receptors is a male donor with rectosigmoid adenocarcinoma. Both conserved end residues are part of each CDR3. Each record gives: clone size, J gene, D gene, V gene, CDR3 protein, CDR3 DNA. D genes are given only for firm matches. Not every row has a clone size; where given, it reads once, few, many or a size class.

many | TRBJ2-2 | NA | TRBV28 | CASSFAGSNTGELFF | TGTGCCAGCAGTTTCGCCGGGTCTAACACCGGGGAGCTGTTTTTT
medium-sized | TRBJ2-7 | TRBD2 | TRBV29-1 | CSGTSGSREQYF | TGCAGCGGGACTAGCGGGAGTAGGGAGCAGTACTTC
many | TRBJ1-1 | NA | TRBV18 | CASSPSYRDTEAFF | TGTGCCAGCTCACCCTCTTACAGGGATACTGAAGCTTTCTTT
many | TRBJ2-7 | NA | TRBV4-1 | CASSPSAGAGIYEQYF | TGCGCCAGCAGCCCCAGTGCGGGGGCCGGTATTTACGAGCAGTACTTC
many | TRBJ2-7 | TRBD2 | TRBV4-2 | CASSQVGGVEQYF | TGTGCCAGCAGCCAAGTTGGGGGGGTCGAGCAGTACTTC
NA | TRBJ2-1 | TRBD2 | TRBV6-1 | CASKIGQGLAGVNEQFF | TGTGCCAGCAAAATAGGACAGGGACTAGCGGGAGTGAATGAGCAGTTCTTC
many | TRBJ1-2 | NA | TRBV6-5 | CASSSGIYGYTF | TGTGCCAGCAGTTCAGGGATCTATGGCTACACCTTC
many | TRBJ2-2 | TRBD1 | TRBV6-2/TRBV6-3 | CASSFDRGYTGELFF | TGTGCCAGCAGTTTTGACAGGGGTTACACCGGGGAGCTGTTTTTT
many | TRBJ2-7 | NA | TRBV28 | CASRQGLFSEQYF | TGTGCCAGCAGACAGGGTCTTTTCTCCGAGCAGTACTTC
many | TRBJ1-4 | NA | TRBV27 | CASKNTGATNEKLFF | TGTGCCAGCAAGAATACAGGTGCAACTAATGAAAAACTGTTTTTT
many | TRBJ2-6 | NA | TRBV27 | CASSLTGRGDYWANVLTF | TGTGCCAGCAGTTTAACAGGGCGCGGGGACTACTGGGCCAACGTCCTGACTTTC
few | TRBJ2-7 | NA | TRBV30 | CAWSGGLGQYF | TGTGCCTGGAGTGGTGGGCTGGGGCAGTACTTC
many | TRBJ1-3 | TRBD1 | TRBV7-2 | CASSLVGQGYGNTIYF | TGTGCCAGCAGCCTCGTAGGACAGGGCTACGGAAACACCATATATTTT
many | TRBJ1-5 | NA | TRBV20-1 | CSARRGGRGNQPQHF | TGCAGTGCAAGGCGAGGGGGACGGGGCAATCAGCCCCAGCATTTT
NA | TRBJ2-7 | TRBD1 | TRBV6-2/TRBV6-3 | CASCRPGQGVYEQYF | TGTGCCAGCTGCCGTCCGGGACAGGGGGTCTACGAGCAGTACTTC
many | TRBJ2-7 | NA | TRBV7-9 | CASSLDTFSYEQYF | TGTGCCAGCAGCTTAGACACATTCTCCTACGAGCAGTACTTC
many | TRBJ1-3 | NA | TRBV27 | CASSYGNTIYF | TGTGCCAGCAGTTACGGAAACACCATATATTTT
many | TRBJ2-7 | TRBD2 | TRBV10-3 | CAISDASGGWEQYF | TGTGCCATCAGTGACGCTAGCGGGGGTTGGGAGCAGTACTTC
NA | TRBJ2-1 | TRBD2 | TRBV7-2 | CASSLAPTGGGLAGGSYNEQFF | TGTGCCAGCAGCTTAGCCCCGACCGGTGGGGGACTAGCGGGAGGCTCCTACAATGAGCAGTTCTTC
many | TRBJ2-1 | TRBD2 | TRBV12-3/TRBV12-4 | CASSLSAGGPHEQFF | TGTGCCAGCTCCCTTAGTGCGGGAGGGCCTCATGAGCAGTTCTTC
many | TRBJ1-1 | NA | TRBV28 | CASSTPWGLRTNTEAFF | TGTGCCAGCAGCACACCCTGGGGACTACGGACCAACACTGAAGCTTTCTTT
many | TRBJ1-6 | NA | TRBV15 | CATSRDIMGNSPLHF | TGTGCCACCAGCAGAGATATAATGGGTAATTCACCCCTCCACTTT
many | TRBJ2-2 | NA | TRBV7-9 | CASSLAGTKITGELFF | TGTGCCAGCAGCTTGGCGGGGACAAAAATTACCGGGGAGCTGTTTTTT
NA | TRBJ2-7 | NA | TRBV20-1 | CSASRASEQYF | TGCAGTGCTAGTCGAGCGTCCGAGCAGTACTTC
NA | TRBJ1-1 | NA | TRBV28 | CASRLTGVNTEAFF | TGTGCCAGCAGGCTGACAGGCGTTAACACTGAAGCTTTCTTT
many | TRBJ2-7 | NA | TRBV28 | CASSSPTRYEQYF | TGTGCCAGCAGCTCCCCCACCCGCTACGAGCAGTACTTC
NA | TRBJ1-3 | NA | TRBV5-3 | CASKYREPGNTIYF | TGTGCCAGCAAATACAGGGAGCCGGGAAACACCATATATTTT
many | TRBJ2-7 | TRBD2 | TRBV20-1 | CSAHEGLAGYQQYF | TGCAGTGCCCACGAGGGACTAGCGGGATATCAGCAGTACTTC
many | TRBJ1-2 | NA | TRBV20-1 | CSARANYGYTF | TGCAGTGCTAGAGCTAACTATGGCTACACCTTC
few | TRBJ1-3 | NA | TRBV13 | CASSRGPSGNTIYF | TGTGCCAGCAGTAGAGGACCCTCTGGAAACACCATATATTTT
many | TRBJ1-1 | TRBD1 | TRBV27 | CASSLSRTGIGTEAFF | TGTGCCAGCAGTTTATCCCGGACAGGGATCGGTACTGAAGCTTTCTTT
many | TRBJ2-5 | TRBD2 | TRBV7-9 | CASSLGPSGAETQYF | TGTGCCAGCAGCTTAGGGCCTAGCGGGGCAGAGACCCAGTACTTC
few | TRBJ2-7 | TRBD1 | TRBV5-6 | CASSLGGQGAGEQYF | TGTGCCAGCAGCTTGGGGGGACAGGGGGCAGGAGAGCAGTACTTC
NA | TRBJ1-6 | NA | TRBV7-2 | CASSSGGPTSPLHF | TGTGCCAGCAGCTCCGGGGGGCCGACTTCACCCCTCCACTTT
many | TRBJ1-5 | NA | TRBV6-2/TRBV6-3 | CASSHGGQPQHF | TGTGCCAGCAGCCACGGGGGGCAGCCCCAGCATTTT
NA | TRBJ1-1 | TRBD1 | TRBV6-8 | CASSYPGQLVTEAFF | TGTGCCAGCAGTTACCCGGGACAGCTCGTGACTGAAGCTTTCTTT
NA | TRBJ2-1 | NA | TRBV29-1 | CSVHRYSEPGNEQFF | TGCAGCGTGCACCGGTATAGCGAGCCAGGCAATGAGCAGTTCTTC
many | TRBJ1-4 | TRBD1 | TRBV4-3 | CASSHQQGRGDEKLFF | TGCGCCAGCAGCCACCAACAGGGGCGCGGAGATGAAAAACTGTTTTTT
many | TRBJ2-1 | TRBD1 | TRBV9 | CASSKRDRSYNEQFF | TGTGCCAGCAGCAAACGGGACAGATCCTACAATGAGCAGTTCTTC
many | TRBJ1-4 | NA | TRBV11-1 | CASSLSDGDDEKLFF | TGTGCCAGCAGCCTCTCGGACGGAGACGATGAAAAACTGTTTTTT
many | TRBJ2-1 | NA | TRBV9 | CASSVAGGSYNEQFF | TGTGCCAGCAGCGTAGCGGGCGGCTCCTACAATGAGCAGTTCTTC